This T cell receptor (beta chain) originates from a study of breast tumors, draining lymph nodes, adjacent tissues. General study results and limits: Most tumor T cells seemingly derive from lymph node, then expand in tumor. Compared with lymph nodes, tumors were less diverse; compared with nontumor tissue, more. That most tumor T cells come from lymph nodes remained unproven. Luminal-like breast cancer showed significantly higher tumor–nontumor repertoire similarity than basal-like.

There are 11 residues in the CDR3. Germline CDR1 is SGHRS and CDR2 is YFSETQ. The V end was cut by 4 bases, the J end by 10 bases, with 8 bases between. TCRdb reprocessed the multiplex PCR reads via MiXCR and lists one record per CDR3 protein. In the table there are approximately 60,000 distinct CDR3 sequences, approximately 54% of which are singletons. As for this clonotype: The antigen remains unidentified.

The sample comprised breast tumor tissue. This chain connects TRBV5-1 to TRBJ1-4, with D possibly TRBD1 on 5 matching bases. This receptor was identified in a female donor with breast cancer. Some clones in this sample may be carry-over from other donors' samples. The CDR3 loop reads CASSRDGKLFF. In nucleotides, the CDR3 is TGCGCCAGCAGCCGGGACGGAAAACTGTTTTTT.